This T cell receptor (beta chain) is drawn from a study of blood T cell repertoires in COVID-19. Generated by immunoSEQ multiplex PCR, the TCRdb table keeps only in-frame clones and is missing some. Of about 120,000 clones listed, just over 70% were seen once; the top ten hold approximately 0.79%. Deletions cut 6 bases from V and 1 base from J, with 6 bases between. The CDR3 covers 12 residues. Germline V gene sequence: CDR1 MNHNY, CDR2 SVGAGI (reference sequence). This chain uses TRBV6-6 with TRBJ1-1, with unresolved D. The sequenced sample was peripheral blood. The receptor comes from a human donor with acute or convalescent COVID-19. The donor label of this sample is uncertain. DNA of the CDR3: TGTGCCAGCAGACGACAGAACACTGAAGCTTTCTTT. Protein: CASRRQNTEAFF.